One and the same sample provided the 21 T cell receptor beta chains below, sequenced in a study of cytomegalovirus exposure and HLA in healthy donors. A multiplex PCR was run with 60 Vbeta primers and 13 Jbeta primers. Clones were sequenced by immunoSEQ multiplex PCR, and TCRdb holds only the in-frame ones, with some missing. The table has over 100,000 clones, roughly 68% seen once. The sequenced sample was PBMCs. The receptors shown here come from a woman aged 30 to 39 in good health and CMV-seronegative.

The chain is built from TRBV4-1 and TRBJ2-7; D remains unclear. The V gene lost 0 bases and the J gene lost 6 bases, with 12 bases spanning the gap. The length of the CDR3 is 14 residues. Germline assignment: CDR1 MGHRA and CDR2 YSYEKL. Here the CDR3 DNA reads TGCGCCAGCAGCCAAGATCCCTTTCTCGGCGAGCAGTACTTC. This codes for CASSQDPFLGEQYF.

V usage is TRBV9 and J usage is TRBJ2-1, with 7 nucleotides matching TRBD2. The CDR3 is made up of 15 amino acids. From germline, CDR1 is SGDLS and CDR2 YYNGEE. V shed 0 bases, J shed 6 bases, and the junction held 6 bases outside the gene matches. CDR3 in amino acids: CASSVGGSHVNEQFF. The CDR3 bases are TGTGCCAGCAGCGTAGGCGGGAGTCACGTCAATGAGCAGTTCTTC.

This sequence joins TRBV5-1 and TRBJ1-6; possible D gene TRBD1, 5 bases. V was trimmed by 5 bases and J by 7 bases, leaving 13 bases between them. Germline assignment: CDR1 SGHRS and CDR2 YFSETQ. The CDR3 runs to 14 residues. The CDR3 DNA reads TGCGCCAGCAGACGCGGGACTGAGAATTCACCCCTCCACTTT. Protein sequence: CASRRGTENSPLHF.

V and J are TRBV5-1 and TRBJ2-5; perhaps TRBD2 as D (5 bases). The V gene lost 1 base and the J gene lost 1 base, with 17 bases spanning the gap. This CDR3 has 17 amino acids. Germline-derived CDR1 and CDR2 are SGHRS and YFSETQ. The CDR3 bases are TGCGCCAGCAGCTTGATCATCTCCCCAGCGGTCCAAGAGACCCAGTACTTC. It is translated as CASSLIISPAVQETQYF.

This chain connects TRBV19 to TRBJ1-1; 9 bases map to TRBD1. CDR1 is LNHDA, CDR2 SQIVND, per germline (reference sequence). Losses at the gene ends were 2 bases for V and 3 bases for J; bases not matched to a gene: 7. The CDR3 sequence is 16 residues long. In nucleotides, the CDR3 is TGTGCCAGTAGTATAATGGGACAGGGCGAAGACACTGAAGCTTTCTTT. The encoded protein is CASSIMGQGEDTEAFF. Looking up the rest from reference TRBV19 and TRBJ1-1 gives the full variable domain: DGGITQSPKYLFRKEGQNVTLSCEQNLNHDAMYWYRQDPGQGLRLIYYSQIVNDFQKGDIAEGYSVSREKKESFPLTVTSAQKNPTAFYLCASSIMGQGEDTEAFFGQGTRLTVV.

The chain joins TRBV29-1 to TRBJ2-3; D unresolved. The CDR3 is 13 amino acids. Germline V lookup: CDR1 SQVTM, CDR2 ANQGSEA. Trimming took 4 bases from V and 6 from J, leaving 14 bases between them. In DNA form, the CDR3 reads TGCAGCGTTGTGTTCCATCCCCCCGATACGCAGTATTTT. Encoded protein: CSVVFHPPDTQYF.

This chain connects TRBV20-1 to TRBJ2-1; no firm D call. The CDR3 covers 11 residues. Trimming shortened V by 4 bases and J by 10 bases, and 11 bases separated the two germline ends. Per germline, CDR1 DFQATT and CDR2 SNEGSKA (reference sequence). In DNA form, the CDR3 reads TGCAGTGCTACCCTTTCGCGGGAGCAGTTCTTC. Residues: CSATLSREQFF.

This rearrangement joins TRBV5-1 to TRBJ1-1; D is unresolved. The CDR3 spans 14 residues. Germline V lookup: CDR1 SGHRS, CDR2 YFSETQ. Trimming took off 0 bases at V and 1 base at J, with 7 bases between the two ends. Here the CDR3 DNA reads TGCGCCAGCAGCTTGGGGCACGAGAACACTGAAGCTTTCTTT. Protein sequence: CASSLGHENTEAFF.

The chain links TRBV9 to TRBJ2-1; 10 bases are a match to TRBD1. CDR3 length: 16 residues. The V gene's germline CDR1 is SGDLS and CDR2 YYNGEE. V was pared by 1 base and J by 7 bases, with 8 bases of the junction left unmatched. The CDR3 DNA is TGTGCCAGCAGCGTACCCTCGACAGGGGGCGGGAATGAGCAGTTCTTC. Amino acids: CASSVPSTGGGNEQFF.

This clone showed up just a few times. V and J are TRBV5-1 and TRBJ1-1; D not resolved. CDR1 is SGHRS and CDR2 is YFSETQ in the germline V gene. CDR3 size: 14 residues. V lost 1 base to trimming and J lost 1 base, with 8 bases between them. The DNA of the CDR3 is TGCGCCAGCAGCTTGCAGCCAGGGAACACTGAAGCTTTCTTT. Amino acids: CASSLQPGNTEAFF. Full variable domain (rest looked up from reference TRBV5-1 and TRBJ1-1): KAGVTQTPRYLIKTRGQQVTLSCSPISGHRSVSWYQQTPGQGLQFLFEYFSETQRNKGNFPGRFSGRQFSNSRSEMNVSTLELGDSALYLCASSLQPGNTEAFFGQGTRLTVV.

This clone was observed once. V usage is TRBV10-3 and J usage is TRBJ1-3, with D possibly matching TRBD1 (6 bases). The V gene lost 10 bases and the J gene lost 2 bases, with 15 bases spanning the gap. Germline-derived CDR1 and CDR2 are ENHRY and SYGVKD. The CDR3 has 14 amino acids. The CDR3 region is CATYSGGPGNTIYF. The CDR3 coding sequence is TGTGCCACCTATTCGGGGGGGCCTGGAAACACCATATATTTT.

This clone was recorded a few times. The chain combines TRBV7-9 with TRBJ2-5, with D perhaps matching TRBD2 (6 bases). The CDR3 is 15 amino acids. Trimming left V 3 bases short and J 2 bases short, with 13 bases between. Germline CDR1 reads SEHNR; CDR2 reads FQNEAQ (reference sequence). In nucleotides, the CDR3 is TGTGCCAGCAGCTTGGGGCGGGGATCGCAAGAGACCCAGTACTTC. The encoded protein is CASSLGRGSQETQYF. The complete variable domain, with remaining parts taken from reference TRBV7-9 and TRBJ2-5, reads DTGVSQNPRHKITKRGQNVTFRCDPISEHNRLYWYRQTLGQGPEFLTYFQNEAQLEKSRLLSDRFSAERPKGSFSTLEIQRTEQGDSAMYLCASSLGRGSQETQYFGPGTRLLVL.

The gene calls are TRBV7-3 and TRBJ1-5; TRBD1 aligns across 9 bases. After removal of 2 bases from V and 7 bases from J, the junction contained 9 bases not matched to a gene. The length of the CDR3 is 16 residues. Germline loops: CDR1 SGHTA, CDR2 FQGTGA. The CDR3 bases are TGTGCCAGCAGCTTAGGGGCGGACAGGGGAGAGCAGCCCCAGCATTTT. Translation gives CASSLGADRGEQPQHF.

This clone has more than one count but fewer than ten. The chain combines TRBV4-3 with TRBJ2-7; 9 nucleotides match TRBD1. This CDR3 has 14 amino acids. With 2 bases clipped from V and 2 bases from J, the junction kept 1 base outside the gene matches. Germline assignment: CDR1 LGHNA and CDR2 YSLEER. CDR3 nucleotides: TGCGCCAGCAGCCAACGACAGGGGGCCTACGAGCAGTACTTC. As protein: CASSQRQGAYEQYF.

The chain has TRBV28 and TRBJ2-7; D might be TRBD1 (5 bases). V lost 3 bases and J lost 2, with 11 bases in between. Germline V gene data show CDR1 as MDHEN and CDR2 as SYDVKM. The CDR3 has 14 residues. The CDR3, as DNA: TGTGCCAGCAGTTTTCTGGGGCGGACCTACGAGCAGTACTTC. Translated, it gives CASSFLGRTYEQYF.

This clone was picked up a small number of times. In DNA form, the CDR3 reads TGTGCCAGCAGATCCCGGGACAGTCAGGGCTACACCTTC. As protein: CASRSRDSQGYTF. The chain recombines TRBV11-2 with TRBJ1-2, with 7 bases identical to TRBD1. Per the germline V gene, CDR1 is SGHAT and CDR2 is FQNNGV. The trim removed 6 bases at V and 8 bases at J, leaving 9 bases unmatched. This CDR3 has 13 residues.

This chain links TRBV28 with TRBJ2-3; 7 bases fit TRBD1. CDR3 length: 16 residues. The V and J ends lost 7 bases and 1 base, in that order; junction bases with no gene match: 11. Germline CDR1 is MDHEN and CDR2 is SYDVKM. The CDR3 protein is CASTPRQGRRTDTQYF. CDR3 sequence (DNA): TGTGCCAGCACCCCCCGACAGGGTCGGCGCACAGATACGCAGTATTTT. Using reference TRBV28 and TRBJ2-3 for the parts outside the CDR3, the full variable domain is DVKVTQSSRYLVKRTGEKVFLECVQDMDHENMFWYRQDPGLGLRLIYFSYDVKMKEKGDIPEGYSVSREKKERFSLILESASTNQTSMYLCASTPRQGRRTDTQYFGPGTRLTVL.

The gene calls are TRBV6-4 and TRBJ2-3; the match to TRBD2 covers 9 bases. Germline values: CDR1 MRHNA, CDR2 SNTAGT. J was trimmed by 6 bases and V by 3 bases; bases with no gene match: 10. The CDR3 covers 16 residues. The CDR3 DNA follows: TGTGCCAGCAGTGAATTTGGCGGGAGGGCCTCGGATACGCAGTATTTT. This codes for CASSEFGGRASDTQYF.

Many counts were recorded for this clone. V gene TRBV5-4 combines with J gene TRBJ2-1; 10 nucleotides line up with TRBD2. Trimming cost V 2 bases and J 7 bases; bases outside gene matches: 6. The CDR3 has 15 residues. CDR1 is SGHNT and CDR2 is YYREEE in the germline V gene (reference sequence). The CDR3 here is CASSFGVAGGNEQFF. The CDR3 bases are TGTGCCAGCAGCTTCGGAGTAGCGGGAGGTAATGAGCAGTTCTTC.

Concerning this clone: Other DNA sequences in this specimen translate into the identical CDR3. The chain links TRBV7-9 to TRBJ2-3, with 10 bases matching TRBD2. Germline CDR1 SEHNR, CDR2 FQNEAQ (reference sequence). CDR3 size: 15 residues. Trimming took 2 bases from V and 3 from J; bases not matched to a gene: 2. The CDR3 protein is CASSLSSGSTDTQYF. The CDR3, as DNA: TGTGCCAGCAGCTTATCTAGCGGGAGTACAGATACGCAGTATTTT.

The chain couples TRBV29-1 to TRBJ2-7; 15 bases match TRBD2. Trimming cost V 7 bases and J 7 bases; bases outside gene matches: 2. The CDR3 is made up of 12 amino acids. Germline V CDR1 and CDR2: SQVTM, ANQGSEA. CDR3 protein: CSAGLAGGEQYF. The CDR3 DNA sequence: TGCAGCGCCGGACTAGCGGGAGGGGAGCAGTACTTC.